Listed here are 9 T cell receptor beta chains from one sample, sequenced in a study of patients and donors after allogeneic stem cell transplantation. TCRdb redid the calling of the RT-PCR reads with MiXCR, one entry per CDR3 protein. Counted here are hundreds of thousands of distinct CDR3 sequences, approximately 16% occurring once; the ten biggest clones make up roughly 7%. Material: blood, either unsorted or a sorted T cell fraction (not recorded which). These receptors were collected from a human donor who was either an allogeneic HSCT recipient or a stem cell or donor lymphocyte infusion donor (not recorded which). It is not recorded whose cells these are; they may come from a transplant donor.

This clonotype was seen a handful of times. The V gene is TRBV20-1, the J gene TRBJ2-3; D might be TRBD2 (5 bases). V lost 6 bases, J lost 4 bases, and 17 bases lay in between. Germline CDR1 DFQATT, CDR2 SNEGSKA (reference sequence). There are 14 residues in the CDR3. The CDR3 region is CSARGVLGSDTQYF. CDR3 in DNA: TGCAGTGCCCGGGGAGTCTTGGGGTCAGATACGCAGTATTTT.

This clonotype has a count of ten or more. The chain links TRBV11-1 to TRBJ2-1; 8 nucleotides line up with TRBD2. The CDR3 length is 16 residues. J lost 2 bases, V lost 6 bases, and 9 bases had no gene match. The germline CDR1 and CDR2 sequences are SGHAT and FQDESV (reference sequence). CDR3: CASSPTGTRAYNEQFF. The CDR3, as DNA: TGTGCCAGCAGTCCAACCGGGACTAGGGCCTACAATGAGCAGTTCTTC. The whole variable domain, remainder taken from reference TRBV11-1 and TRBJ2-1, is EAEVAQSPRYKITEKSQAVAFWCDPISGHATLYWYRQILGQGPELLVQFQDESVVDDSQLPKDRFSAERLKGVDSTLKIQPAELGDSAMYLCASSPTGTRAYNEQFFGPGTRLTVL.

This clonotype was seen only a few times. Here the CDR3 reads CATSDPRRNTDTQYF. DNA of the CDR3: TGTGCCACCAGTGACCCTAGACGAAACACAGATACGCAGTATTTT. This chain connects TRBV24-1 to TRBJ2-3; no definite D call. Germline CDR1 reads KGHDR; CDR2 reads SFDVKD. The CDR3 runs to 15 residues. With 4 bases removed from V and 2 bases from J, the gap between germline ends came to 12 bases.

The chain joins TRBV20-1 to TRBJ2-3; D remains unclear. The CDR3 covers 11 residues. Germline V lookup: CDR1 DFQATT, CDR2 SNEGSKA (reference sequence). V lost 2 bases and J 8 bases, leaving 8 bases between the germline ends. DNA for the CDR3: TGCAGTGCTAGACCCGAGGTTACGCAGTATTTT. Protein product: CSARPEVTQYF.

In this sample, this clonotype turned up a few times. The V gene is TRBV13, the J gene TRBJ2-3, with 13 bases identical to TRBD2. CDR1 is PRHDT, CDR2 FYEKMQ, per germline (reference sequence). CDR3 length: 17 residues. Trimming at V came to 5 bases and at J to 5 bases, leaving 10 bases not matched to a gene. CDR3 amino acids: CASSELAGGPLGDTQYF. The CDR3, as DNA: TGTGCCAGCAGCGAACTAGCGGGGGGGCCTCTAGGAGATACGCAGTATTTT.

This clonotype has more than one count but fewer than ten. DNA of the CDR3: TGTGCCAGCACCCTAGACACTGAAGCTTTCTTT. Translated: CASTLDTEAFF. V and J are TRBV12-3 or TRBV12-4 and TRBJ1-1; D unclear. The CDR3 totals 11 residues. V lost 7 bases and J lost 3, with 6 bases in between.

The J gene is TRBJ2-1, the V gene TRBV7-2, with a weak D call TRBD2 (5 bases). This CDR3 has 17 amino acids. Germline V gene sequence: CDR1 SGHTA, CDR2 FQGNSA. The ends were cut back, 5 bases at V and 5 bases at J, with 22 bases in the middle. CDR3 bases: TGTGCCAGCAGCCACTTCTCCGGGATGGGAACTCACAATGAGCAGTTCTTC. The encoded protein is CASSHFSGMGTHNEQFF.

There are many counts of this clonotype. V is TRBV12-3 or TRBV12-4 and J is TRBJ1-5; TRBD1 is a possible D gene (5 bases). Trimming removed 0 bases at V and 5 bases at J, with 8 bases between. The CDR3 length is 14 residues. The DNA for the CDR3 is TGTGCCAGCAGTTTAGCGATGGGGGATCAGCCCCAGCATTTT. It is translated as CASSLAMGDQPQHF.

The chain employs TRBV29-1 and TRBJ2-7; 8 bases agree with TRBD2. Germline CDR1 reads SQVTM; CDR2 reads ANQGSEA. Losses at the gene ends were 4 bases for V and 5 bases for J; bases not matched to a gene: 10. The CDR3 extends over 14 amino acids. Here the CDR3 reads CSVVPAGASHEQYF. The CDR3 DNA reads TGCAGCGTTGTACCAGCGGGAGCAAGCCACGAGCAGTACTTC.